This paragraph reports one TCR beta chain. Its antigen is still unknown. The CDR3 contains 14 residues. CDR1 is MGHRA, CDR2 YSYEKL, per germline. V was clipped by 1 base and J by 6 bases, with 13 bases between them. The entry originates in a study of CD8 T cells in ankylosing spondylitis. TCRdb processed the 5' RACE reads anew with MiXCR; each CDR3 protein has one entry. This sample has roughly 670,000 distinct CDR3 sequences, with about 20% found just once. General observations from the study: Significant enrichment of disease-linked clones was reported in matched ankylosing spondylitis synovial fluid. Clones linked with disease were CD8+ and fairly uncommon in the peripheral blood. Typical of ankylosing spondylitis blood, it appeared, was a TCR beta motif of fewer than ten highly homologous variants.

This TCR was sampled from a male donor with ankylosing spondylitis. The gene calls are TRBV4-1 and TRBJ2-7; unclear D gene. Sequenced material: blood, either unsorted or a sorted T cell fraction (not recorded which). The CDR3 reads CASSQGLGSGEQYF. CDR3 sequence (DNA): TGCGCCAGCAGCCAAGGGCTAGGGTCTGGCGAGCAGTACTTC.